One and the same sample provided the 5 T cell receptor beta chains below, sequenced in a study of lymphopenia after photon versus proton radiotherapy (dated by TCRdb to about 2019). Library preparation used the immunoSEQ multiplex PCR assay. TCRdb mirrors the immuneACCESS table, restricted to in-frame sequences. Some clones are absent from its copies; in checked studies, under half trace to an unresolved V gene, and the reason for the others is unknown. For this sample the table gives roughly 30,000 clones, of which approximately 93% were detected only once. Of the sample, roughly 0.71% falls within the top ten clones. The sequencing here drew on peripheral blood, taken from a patient treated with photon-based radiotherapy. These receptors were taken from a woman between 50 and 59 years old with cholangiocarcinoma.

The chain couples TRBV14 to TRBJ2-3; 9 bases are shared with TRBD1. Germline V gene data show CDR1 as SGHDN and CDR2 as FVKESK. V lost 0 bases, J lost 4 bases, and 8 bases stayed unmatched. The CDR3 spans 17 residues. The CDR3, as DNA: TGTGCCAGCAGCCAAGAGTGGGGACAGGGAGTCGCAGATACGCAGTATTTT. Translating gives CASSQEWGQGVADTQYF.

V and J are TRBV5-6 and TRBJ1-1; 7 bases agree with TRBD1. The trim removed 2 bases at V and 4 bases at J, leaving 8 bases unmatched. Germline assignment: CDR1 SGHDT and CDR2 YYEEEE. The CDR3 spans 15 residues. The CDR3 sequence is CASSLPQGGFTEAFF. The CDR3 nucleotides are TGTGCCAGCAGCTTACCCCAGGGGGGGTTCACTGAAGCTTTCTTT.

This chain uses TRBV9 with TRBJ2-6, with 7 bases lining up with TRBD1. The J segment lost 4 bases and the V segment lost 4 bases, leaving 5 bases of the junction unmatched. The CDR3 runs to 15 residues. Germline V gene sequence: CDR1 SGDLS, CDR2 YYNGEE. The CDR3 nucleotides read TGTGCCAGCAGCCCGACAGGGTCGGGGGCCAACGTCCTGACTTTC. This codes for CASSPTGSGANVLTF.

The CDR3 DNA reads TGTGCCAGCAGTATGGGGGGGGCCCCTGAGAGCGAGCAGTACTTC. Protein sequence: CASSMGGAPESEQYF. The chain is built from TRBV5-4 and TRBJ2-7; tentatively, D is TRBD2 (7 bases). The CDR3 sequence is 15 residues long. V lost 5 bases to trimming and J lost 6 bases, with 21 bases between them. The germline gives CDR1 SGHNT, CDR2 YYREEE (reference sequence).

This chain joins TRBV7-2 and TRBJ2-7; no clear D. V was shortened by 4 bases and J by 3 bases, with 13 bases between the two germline ends. Germline CDR1 reads SGHTA; CDR2 reads FQGNSA. The CDR3 extends over 14 amino acids. The CDR3 DNA follows: TGTGCCAGCAGCTCGACACCCGCTATCTACGAGCAGTACTTC. It is translated as CASSSTPAIYEQYF.